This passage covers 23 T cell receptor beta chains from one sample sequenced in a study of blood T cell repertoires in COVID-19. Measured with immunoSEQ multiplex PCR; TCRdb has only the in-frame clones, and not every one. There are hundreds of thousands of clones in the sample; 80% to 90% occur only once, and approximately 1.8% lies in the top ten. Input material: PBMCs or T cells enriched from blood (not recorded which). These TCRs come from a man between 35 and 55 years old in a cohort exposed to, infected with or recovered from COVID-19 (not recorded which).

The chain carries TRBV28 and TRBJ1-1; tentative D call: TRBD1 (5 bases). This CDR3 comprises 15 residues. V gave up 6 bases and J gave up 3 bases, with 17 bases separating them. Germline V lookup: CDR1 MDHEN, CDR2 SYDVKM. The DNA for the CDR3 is TGTGCCAGCAGCTCCGCCCAGGGTGGGGACACTGAAGCTTTCTTT. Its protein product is CASSSAQGGDTEAFF. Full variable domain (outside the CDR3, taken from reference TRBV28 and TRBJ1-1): DVKVTQSSRYLVKRTGEKVFLECVQDMDHENMFWYRQDPGLGLRLIYFSYDVKMKEKGDIPEGYSVSREKKERFSLILESASTNQTSMYLCASSSAQGGDTEAFFGQGTRLTVV.

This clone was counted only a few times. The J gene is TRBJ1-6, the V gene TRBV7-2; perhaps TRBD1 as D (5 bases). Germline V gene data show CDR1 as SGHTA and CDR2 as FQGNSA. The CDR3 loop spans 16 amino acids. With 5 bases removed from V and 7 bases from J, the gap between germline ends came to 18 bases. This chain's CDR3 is CASSIPRQRQNSPLHF. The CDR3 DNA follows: TGTGCCAGCAGCATTCCTCGACAGAGACAAAATTCACCCCTCCACTTT.

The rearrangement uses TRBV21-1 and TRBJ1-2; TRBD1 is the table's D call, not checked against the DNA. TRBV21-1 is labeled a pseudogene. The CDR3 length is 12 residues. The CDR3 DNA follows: TGTGCCAGCATAAACACCTCCTATGGCTACACCTTC. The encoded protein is CASINTSYGYTF.

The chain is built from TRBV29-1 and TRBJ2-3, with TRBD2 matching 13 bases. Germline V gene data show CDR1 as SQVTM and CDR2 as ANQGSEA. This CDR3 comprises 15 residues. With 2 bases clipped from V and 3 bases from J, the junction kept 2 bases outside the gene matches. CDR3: CSVERLAGGTDTQYF. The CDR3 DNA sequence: TGCAGCGTTGAAAGACTAGCGGGAGGTACAGATACGCAGTATTTT.

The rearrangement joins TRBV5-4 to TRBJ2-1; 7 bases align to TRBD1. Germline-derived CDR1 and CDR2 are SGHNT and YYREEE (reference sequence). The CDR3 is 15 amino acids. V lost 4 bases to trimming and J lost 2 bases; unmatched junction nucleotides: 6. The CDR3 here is CASSMTGSPYNEQFF. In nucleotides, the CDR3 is TGTGCCAGCAGCATGACAGGGAGTCCCTACAATGAGCAGTTCTTC.

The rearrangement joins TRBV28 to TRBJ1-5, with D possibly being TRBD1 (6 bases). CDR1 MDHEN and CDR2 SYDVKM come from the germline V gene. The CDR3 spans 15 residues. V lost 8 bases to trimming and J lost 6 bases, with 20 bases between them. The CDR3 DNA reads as TGTGCCAGCCTCCATCAGACAGGTGGGAGTCAGCCCCAGCATTTT. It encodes CASLHQTGGSQPQHF.

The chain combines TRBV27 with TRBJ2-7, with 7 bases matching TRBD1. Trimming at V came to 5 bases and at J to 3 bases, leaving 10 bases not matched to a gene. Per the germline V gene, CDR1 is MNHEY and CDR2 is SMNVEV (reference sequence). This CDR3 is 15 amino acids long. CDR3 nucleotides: TGTGCCAGCAGTCCCACGGGACAGCCCCACTACGAGCAGTACTTC. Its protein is CASSPTGQPHYEQYF.

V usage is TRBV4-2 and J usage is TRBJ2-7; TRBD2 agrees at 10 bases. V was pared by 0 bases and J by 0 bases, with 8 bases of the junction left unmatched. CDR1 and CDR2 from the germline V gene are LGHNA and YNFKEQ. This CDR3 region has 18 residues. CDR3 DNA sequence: TGTGCCAGCAGCCAAGATAAAACTAGCGGGGTGGACTCCTACGAGCAGTACTTC. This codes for CASSQDKTSGVDSYEQYF.

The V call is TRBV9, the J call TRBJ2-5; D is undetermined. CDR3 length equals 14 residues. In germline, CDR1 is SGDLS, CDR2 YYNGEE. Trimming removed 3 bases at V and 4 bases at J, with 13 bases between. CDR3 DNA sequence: TGTGCCAGCAGCGGGGTGGATAGCCGAGAGACCCAGTACTTC. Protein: CASSGVDSRETQYF.

CDR3 residues: CASSDLKTGKYREQYF. DNA for the CDR3: TGTGCCAGCAGTGACCTCAAGACAGGGAAGTACCGCGAGCAGTACTTC. The V gene is TRBV6-1, the J gene TRBJ2-7; 7 nucleotides agree with TRBD1. V shed 3 bases, J shed 6 bases, and the junction held 14 bases outside the gene matches. Germline V gene data show CDR1 as MNHNS and CDR2 as SASEGT. This CDR3 comprises 16 residues.

CDR3 protein: CASSLVSAAYSGANVLTF. In DNA, the CDR3 is TGTGCCAGCAGCCTAGTTAGCGCCGCTTACTCTGGGGCCAACGTCCTGACTTTC. This chain links TRBV11-2 with TRBJ2-6; D is perhaps TRBD2 (5 bases). Trimming cost V 5 bases and J 0 bases, with 17 bases left between them. CDR1 and CDR2 from the germline V gene are SGHAT and FQNNGV. This CDR3 contains 18 residues.

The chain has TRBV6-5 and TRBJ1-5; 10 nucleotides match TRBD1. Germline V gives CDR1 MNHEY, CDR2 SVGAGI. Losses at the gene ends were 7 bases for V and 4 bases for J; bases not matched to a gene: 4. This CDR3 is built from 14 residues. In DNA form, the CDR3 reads TGTGCCAGCACTAGGGACAGGGGAAATCAGCCCCAGCATTTT. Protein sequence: CASTRDRGNQPQHF.

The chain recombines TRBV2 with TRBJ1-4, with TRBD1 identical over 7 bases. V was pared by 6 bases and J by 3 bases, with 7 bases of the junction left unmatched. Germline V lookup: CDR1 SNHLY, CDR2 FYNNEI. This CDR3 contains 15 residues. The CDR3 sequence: CASRETGTPNEKLFF. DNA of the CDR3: TGTGCCAGCAGAGAGACAGGGACGCCTAATGAAAAACTGTTTTTT.

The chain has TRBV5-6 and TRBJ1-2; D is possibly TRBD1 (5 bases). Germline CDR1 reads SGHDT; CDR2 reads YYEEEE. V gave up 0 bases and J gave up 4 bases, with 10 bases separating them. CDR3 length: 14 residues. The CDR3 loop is CASSLEGAAYGYTF. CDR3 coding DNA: TGTGCCAGCAGCTTGGAAGGGGCGGCCTATGGCTACACCTTC.

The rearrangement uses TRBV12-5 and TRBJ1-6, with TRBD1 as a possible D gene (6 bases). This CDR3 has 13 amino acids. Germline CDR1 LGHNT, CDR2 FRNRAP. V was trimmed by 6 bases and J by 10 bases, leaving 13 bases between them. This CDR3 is CASGSRDTSPLHF. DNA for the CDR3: TGTGCTAGTGGGTCCCGGGACACCTCACCCCTCCACTTT. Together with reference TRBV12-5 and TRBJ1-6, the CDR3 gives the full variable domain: DARVTQTPRHKVTEMGQEVTMRCQPILGHNTVFWYRQTMMQGLELLAYFRNRAPLDDSGMPKDRFSAEMPDATLATLKIQPSEPRDSAVYFCASGSRDTSPLHFGNGTRLTVT.

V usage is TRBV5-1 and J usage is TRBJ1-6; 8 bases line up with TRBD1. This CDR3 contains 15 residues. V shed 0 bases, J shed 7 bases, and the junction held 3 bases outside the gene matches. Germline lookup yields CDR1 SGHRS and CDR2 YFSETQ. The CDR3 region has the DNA TGCGCCAGCAGCTTGGTAGGGGACAGGAATTCACCCCTCCACTTT. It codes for CASSLVGDRNSPLHF.

The CDR3 region is CASSAGTGGSYEQYF. In DNA, the CDR3 is TGTGCCAGCAGCGCCGGGACAGGGGGCTCCTACGAGCAGTACTTC. V gene TRBV13 combines with J gene TRBJ2-7; 11 bases agree with TRBD1. CDR1 and CDR2 (germline): PRHDT, FYEKMQ (reference sequence). J lost 0 bases, V lost 5 bases, and 3 bases had no gene match. The CDR3 extends over 15 amino acids.

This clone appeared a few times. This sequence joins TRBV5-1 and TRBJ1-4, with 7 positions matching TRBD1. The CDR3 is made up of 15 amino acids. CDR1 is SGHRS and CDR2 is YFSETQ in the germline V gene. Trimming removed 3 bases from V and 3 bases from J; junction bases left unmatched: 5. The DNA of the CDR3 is TGCGCCAGCAGCTCTACAGGGGTGCCTAATGAAAAACTGTTTTTT. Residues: CASSSTGVPNEKLFF.

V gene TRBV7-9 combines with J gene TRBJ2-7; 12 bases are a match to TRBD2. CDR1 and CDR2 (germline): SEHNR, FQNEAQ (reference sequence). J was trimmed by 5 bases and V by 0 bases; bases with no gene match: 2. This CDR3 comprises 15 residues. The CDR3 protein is CASSLAASGRDEQYF. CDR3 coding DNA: TGTGCCAGCAGCTTAGCAGCTAGCGGGAGGGACGAGCAGTACTTC.

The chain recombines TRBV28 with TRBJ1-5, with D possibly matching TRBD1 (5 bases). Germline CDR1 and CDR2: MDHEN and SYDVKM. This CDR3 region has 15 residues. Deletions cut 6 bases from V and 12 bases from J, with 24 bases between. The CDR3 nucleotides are TGTGCCAGCAGCCTCAGAGCAGGGCCTATCCAGTACCAGCATTTT. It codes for CASSLRAGPIQYQHF.

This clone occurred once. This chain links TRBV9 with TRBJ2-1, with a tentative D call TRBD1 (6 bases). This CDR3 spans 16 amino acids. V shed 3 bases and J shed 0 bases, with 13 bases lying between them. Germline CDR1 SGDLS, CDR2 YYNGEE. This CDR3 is CASSGTALSSYNEQFF. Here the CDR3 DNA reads TGTGCCAGCAGCGGGACAGCTCTTAGCTCCTACAATGAGCAGTTCTTC.

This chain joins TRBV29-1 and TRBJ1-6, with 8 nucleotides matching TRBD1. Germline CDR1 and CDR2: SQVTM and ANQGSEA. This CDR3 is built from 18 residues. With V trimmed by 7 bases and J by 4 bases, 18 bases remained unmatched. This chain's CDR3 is CSGPRTGTIYIYNSPLHF. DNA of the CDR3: TGCAGCGGGCCGAGGACAGGGACAATATATATATATAATTCACCCCTCCACTTT.

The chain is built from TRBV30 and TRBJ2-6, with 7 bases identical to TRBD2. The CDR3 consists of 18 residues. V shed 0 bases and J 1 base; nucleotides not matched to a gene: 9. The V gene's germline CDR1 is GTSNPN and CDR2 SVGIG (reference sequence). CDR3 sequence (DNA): TGTGCCTGGAGTGTATTGGCGGGAGCGAGGTCTGGGGCCAACGTCCTGACTTTC. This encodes CAWSVLAGARSGANVLTF.